The 24 T cell receptor beta chains below all came from one sample that was sequenced in a study of blood T cell repertoires in COVID-19. TCRdb's copy holds only in-frame clones and misses some; the assay was immunoSEQ multiplex PCR. The sample carries under 20,000 clones, over 70% recorded once. Material: peripheral blood. The receptor set was obtained from a man aged 80 or over with acute or convalescent COVID-19.

The chain carries TRBV6-5 and TRBJ1-4; D unresolved. In germline, CDR1 is MNHEY, CDR2 SVGAGI. The CDR3 has 14 residues. Trimming stripped 5 bases from V and 7 bases from J, with 14 bases between. CDR3 DNA: TGTGCCAGCAGTCCGGGAGGACTCCCTGAAAAACTGTTTTTT. Protein: CASSPGGLPEKLFF.

The CDR3 reads CASTSGVVDGYTF. Written as DNA, the CDR3 is TGTGCCAGCACCTCGGGGGTAGTAGATGGCTACACCTTC. The J gene is TRBJ1-2, the V gene TRBV12-3 or TRBV12-4; possibly TRBD1 for D (5 bases). V dropped 7 bases and J dropped 6 bases, with 15 bases sitting between them. The CDR3 length is 13 residues.

This clone has only one observation. The CDR3 DNA follows: TGTGCCAGCAGCGTGGGGGGAGGGGCAGGGCAAGAGACCCAGTACTTC. It codes for CASSVGGGAGQETQYF. V and J are TRBV9 and TRBJ2-5, with TRBD2 matching over 7 bases. This CDR3 spans 16 amino acids. Germline-derived CDR1 and CDR2 are SGDLS and YYNGEE. Unmatched junction bases numbered 9, after V lost 2 bases and J lost 2 bases.

The rearrangement uses TRBV7-3 and TRBJ2-2; D is ambiguous. The germline V gene has CDR1 SGHTA and CDR2 FQGTGA. V was trimmed by 3 bases and J by 7 bases, leaving 12 bases between them. This CDR3 has 14 residues. The CDR3 coding sequence is TGTGCCAGCAGCTTTCTATCAACGGGCGGGGAGCTGTTTTTT. Its protein is CASSFLSTGGELFF.

This clone was picked up a small number of times. The gene calls are TRBV5-4 and TRBJ2-3, with 11 positions matching TRBD2. The CDR3 extends over 19 amino acids. Per germline, CDR1 SGHNT and CDR2 YYREEE (reference sequence). The junction had 18 bases not matched to a gene; V was cut back by 4 bases and J by 5 bases. CDR3 bases: TGTGCCAGCAGCAACCATAGCGGGGGGGTGTATTTGGCCCGAGATACGCAGTATTTT. The encoded protein is CASSNHSGGVYLARDTQYF.

This clone was seen a single time. J is TRBJ2-5 and V is TRBV2, with a possible D match to TRBD2 (6 bases). Between the trimmed V and J ends, which lost 7 bases and 5 bases, there was a span of 17 bases. The length of the CDR3 is 14 residues. Germline V gene data show CDR1 as SNHLY and CDR2 as FYNNEI. The CDR3 sequence: CASTGETVGETQYF. The DNA of the CDR3 is TGTGCCAGCACGGGGGAGACAGTGGGGGAGACCCAGTACTTC.

The J gene is TRBJ2-5, the V gene TRBV29-1; possible D gene TRBD2, 5 bases. This CDR3 is 13 amino acids long. V lost 4 bases, J lost 1 base, and 10 bases lay in between. In germline, CDR1 is SQVTM, CDR2 ANQGSEA. CDR3 amino acids: CSVGSLVQETQYF. CDR3 nucleotide sequence: TGCAGCGTTGGGTCACTAGTCCAAGAGACCCAGTACTTC.

DNA of the CDR3: TGCGCCAGCAGCCCTACGTTGACAGCCCGAGGCCACGAGCAGTACTTC. Amino acid sequence: CASSPTLTARGHEQYF. This chain connects TRBV5-1 to TRBJ2-7, with D tentatively TRBD1 (5 bases). The CDR3 totals 16 residues. The germline V gene encodes CDR1 SGHRS and CDR2 YFSETQ. The V and J ends lost 4 bases and 5 bases respectively, with 22 bases between them.

The V gene is TRBV7-2, the J gene TRBJ1-6, with D possibly TRBD1 on 6 matching bases. Germline lookup yields CDR1 SGHTA and CDR2 FQGNSA. Deletions cut 4 bases from V and 7 bases from J, with 11 bases between. The CDR3 consists of 14 residues. The CDR3 nucleotides read TGTGCCAGCAGCTACCTACAGGGAAATTCACCCCTCCACTTT. It yields the protein CASSYLQGNSPLHF.

The CDR3 region is CASSADEAGDYGYTF. The CDR3 nucleotides read TGTGCCAGCAGCGCCGACGAGGCAGGGGACTATGGCTACACCTTC. The V call is TRBV7-2, the J call TRBJ1-2; D may be TRBD1 (6 bases). The germline gives CDR1 SGHTA, CDR2 FQGNSA. The CDR3 is made up of 15 amino acids. The V end was cut by 5 bases, the J end by 3 bases, with 16 bases between.

The V gene is TRBV11-2, the J gene TRBJ2-5, with D tentatively TRBD1 (7 bases). Per germline, CDR1 SGHAT and CDR2 FQNNGV. The CDR3 sequence is 17 residues long. V was trimmed by 2 bases and J by 4 bases, leaving 20 bases between them. The CDR3 sequence is CASSLRRGQRPIETQYF. In nucleotides, the CDR3 is TGTGCCAGCAGCTTAAGGCGGGGACAGCGGCCGATAGAGACCCAGTACTTC. Full variable domain (outside the CDR3, taken from reference TRBV11-2 and TRBJ2-5): EAGVAQSPRYKIIEKRQSVAFWCNPISGHATLYWYQQILGQGPKLLIQFQNNGVVDDSQLPKDRFSAERLKGVDSTLKIQPAKLEDSAVYLCASSLRRGQRPIETQYFGPGTRLLVL.

This chain links TRBV19 with TRBJ1-5; maybe TRBD1 (5 bases). Germline loops: CDR1 LNHDA, CDR2 SQIVND (reference sequence). CDR3 length equals 15 residues. V dropped 3 bases and J dropped 1 base, with 10 bases sitting between them. CDR3 sequence reads: CASSIDRISNQPQHF. The CDR3 coding sequence is TGTGCCAGTAGTATCGACAGAATAAGCAATCAGCCCCAGCATTTT.

The chain carries TRBV10-3 and TRBJ1-4; D uncertain. The germline CDR1 and CDR2 sequences are ENHRY and SYGVKD. This CDR3 region has 16 residues. V was clipped by 0 bases and J by 8 bases, with 16 bases between them. CDR3: CAISESIVALGEKLFF. The CDR3 DNA reads TGTGCCATCAGTGAGTCGATCGTAGCTCTAGGCGAAAAACTGTTTTTT.

The gene calls are TRBV9 and TRBJ2-2, with D tentatively TRBD2 (6 bases). This CDR3 spans 17 amino acids. In germline, CDR1 is SGDLS, CDR2 YYNGEE. V was clipped by 5 bases and J by 5 bases, with 22 bases between them. The CDR3 is CASSKRSGGGVTGELFF. CDR3 nucleotide sequence: TGTGCCAGCAGTAAACGATCCGGGGGTGGAGTTACCGGGGAGCTGTTTTTT.

The CDR3 bases are TGTGCCAGTAGTCCGGACAGGACAAATAATTCACCCCTCCACTTT. This translates into CASSPDRTNNSPLHF. The chain employs TRBV19 and TRBJ1-6, with 7 positions matching TRBD1. V gave up 5 bases and J gave up 5 bases; unmatched junction bases: 6. The germline V gene encodes CDR1 LNHDA and CDR2 SQIVND (reference sequence). This CDR3 region has 15 residues.

This clone appeared once. The rearrangement links TRBV11-1 to TRBJ2-5; 9 nucleotides match TRBD1. The CDR3 is 14 amino acids. Trimming at V came to 5 bases and at J to 4 bases, leaving 5 bases not matched to a gene. Germline CDR1 and CDR2: SGHAT and FQDESV (reference sequence). For the CDR3, the DNA is TGTGCCAGCAGCACCGACAGGGGGAGAGAGACCCAGTACTTC. This sequence encodes CASSTDRGRETQYF.

The chain is built from TRBV3-1 (or the pseudogene TRBV3-2) and TRBJ2-7; D is uncertain. The CDR3 has 13 amino acids. Trimming took 0 bases from V and 3 from J, leaving 6 bases between them. Germline V CDR1 and CDR2: LGHDT, YNNKEL (reference sequence). DNA for the CDR3: TGTGCCAGCAGCCAAGAGGGCGTCTACGAGCAGTACTTC. Translated, it gives CASSQEGVYEQYF.

CDR3 bases: TGCGCCAGCAGCCCTCTAGGGGGTATCCCCTACGAGCAGTACTTC. Translated: CASSPLGGIPYEQYF. The gene calls are TRBV5-1 and TRBJ2-7; possible D gene TRBD1, 6 bases. This CDR3 region has 15 residues. V shed 4 bases and J shed 2 bases, with 16 bases lying between them. Germline V gene lookup returns CDR1 SGHRS and CDR2 YFSETQ.

The CDR3 region has the DNA TGTGCCAGCGCCTCCGGGACAGAGAAAGATGGCTACACCTTC. This codes for CASASGTEKDGYTF. The chain recombines TRBV6-5 with TRBJ1-2, with TRBD1 matching over 7 bases. The germline gives CDR1 MNHEY, CDR2 SVGAGI. This CDR3 contains 14 residues. Trimming took 8 bases from V and 6 from J; bases not matched to a gene: 12.

This rearrangement joins TRBV5-1 to TRBJ2-3, with TRBD2 matching 14 bases. The V and J ends lost 0 bases and 5 bases, in that order; junction bases with no gene match: 8. Germline lookup yields CDR1 SGHRS and CDR2 YFSETQ. This CDR3 has 18 residues. CDR3 coding DNA: TGCGCCAGCAGCTTGGTCCCGACTAGCGGGGGGGCTCAAGATACGCAGTATTTT. Its protein is CASSLVPTSGGAQDTQYF.

CDR3 residues: CASSVSRANTGELFF. The CDR3 DNA reads as TGTGCCAGCAGTGTTTCCAGGGCGAACACCGGGGAGCTGTTTTTT. The chain uses TRBV2 and TRBJ2-2, with D perhaps TRBD1 (5 bases). Deletions cut 4 bases from V and 0 bases from J, with 9 bases between. This CDR3 has 15 amino acids. In germline, CDR1 is SNHLY, CDR2 FYNNEI. The full variable domain, rest sourced from reference TRBV2 and TRBJ2-2, is EPEVTQTPSHQVTQMGQEVILRCVPISNHLYFYWYRQILGQKVEFLVSFYNNEISEKSEIFDDQFSVERPDGSNFTLKIRSTKLEDSAMYFCASSVSRANTGELFFGEGSRLTVL.

The rearrangement uses TRBV19 and TRBJ1-5; 7 bases align to TRBD1. Per the germline V gene, CDR1 is LNHDA and CDR2 is SQIVND (reference sequence). Unmatched junction bases numbered 5, after V lost 3 bases and J lost 0 bases. This CDR3 comprises 16 residues. CDR3 loop: CASSILGGYSNQPQHF. In DNA, the CDR3 is TGTGCCAGTAGTATCCTAGGGGGCTATAGCAATCAGCCCCAGCATTTT.

The chain links TRBV5-4 to TRBJ2-5, with D perhaps TRBD2 (6 bases). Germline CDR1 is SGHNT and CDR2 is YYREEE (reference sequence). The CDR3 sequence is 16 residues long. Trimming took off 1 base at V and 0 bases at J, with 13 bases between the two ends. CDR3: CASSLRAGLYQETQYF. The CDR3 DNA reads TGTGCCAGCAGCTTGCGAGCGGGCCTGTACCAAGAGACCCAGTACTTC.

This chain links TRBV4-3 with TRBJ1-2; a possible D gene is TRBD1 (6 bases). The V gene lost 0 bases and the J gene lost 4 bases, with 21 bases spanning the gap. The CDR3 spans 18 residues. Germline lookup yields CDR1 LGHNA and CDR2 YSLEER. CDR3 sequence: CASSQDPGFRGESYGYTF. The CDR3 DNA reads as TGCGCCAGCAGCCAAGACCCCGGGTTCAGGGGCGAGTCCTATGGCTACACCTTC.